This TCR beta chain was found in a study of blood T cell repertoires in COVID-19. For the study at large: Donors in the United States, Italy and Spain gave samples during acute or convalescent COVID-19. PBMCs, B-cell-depleted T cells, or T cells were the source of the cDNA or gDNA that made up the material.

The germline V gene encodes CDR1 GTSNPN and CDR2 SVGIG (reference sequence). This CDR3 has 14 amino acids. With 3 bases removed from V and 7 bases from J, the gap between germline ends came to 15 bases. Original analysis: The authors estimated nucleated cell counts from reference gene primer amplification. Clones were sequenced by immunoSEQ multiplex PCR, and TCRdb holds only the in-frame ones, with some missing. V, J and clone size are taken as reported in that table, and D and trimming were inferred from the DNA itself. The sample contains 250,000 to 300,000 clones, 89% of which appear only once. The sample comprised peripheral blood. This TCR was sampled from a woman in her thirties or forties who had recovered from COVID-19. The genes are TRBV30 and TRBJ2-2; D may be TRBD2 (5 bases). CDR3 residues: CAWSTASLGGELFF. The CDR3 DNA reads TGTGCCTGGAGCACCGCTAGCTTGGGCGGGGAGCTGTTTTTT.